These 10 T cell receptor beta chains were all obtained from the same sample, sequenced in a study of blood T cells in healthy people across ages. Next came a second PCR, run for roughly 6 to 11 cycles, which used a sample-barcoded 5' primer along with a J-beta primer mix. Using its own MiXCR run on the 5' RACE reads, TCRdb lists one record per CDR3 protein. The sample contains 540,000 or so distinct CDR3 sequences, more than 20% of which appear only once. This same sample was also taken into another study, of T cells of mothers and their children.

Sequenced input: blood. The receptors derive from a boy aged 5 to 17 in good health.

In its sample, this clonotype was seen a few times. The chain is built from TRBV7-9 and TRBJ2-5; D is unclear. CDR3 length: 13 residues. Trimming cost V 5 bases and J 5 bases, with 12 bases left between them. Looked up from germline, CDR1 is SEHNR and CDR2 is FQNEAQ (reference sequence). The CDR3 protein is CASSPDPVETQYF. The DNA for the CDR3 is TGTGCCAGCAGCCCGGACCCAGTGGAGACCCAGTACTTC.

The J gene is TRBJ2-5, the V gene TRBV7-9; no clear D. The CDR3 covers 15 residues. V gave up 2 bases and J gave up 3 bases, with 13 bases separating them. In germline, CDR1 is SEHNR, CDR2 FQNEAQ (reference sequence). CDR3 protein: CASSLLGRLEETQYF. The CDR3 bases are TGTGCCAGCAGCTTACTGGGTCGGCTTGAAGAGACCCAGTACTTC.

This clonotype occurred a few times. This chain links TRBV15 with TRBJ2-2; 10 bases match TRBD1. CDR1 and CDR2 from the germline V gene are LNHNV and YYDKDF (reference sequence). With V trimmed by 5 bases and J by 2 bases, 14 bases remained unmatched. The CDR3 contains 19 residues. In nucleotides, the CDR3 is TGTGCCACCAGCGAACCTGGGACAGGGGTCGTCCCTAACACCGGGGAGCTGTTTTTT. This gives the protein CATSEPGTGVVPNTGELFF.

The gene calls are TRBV9 and TRBJ1-6; weak D call: TRBD1 (5 bases). CDR1 SGDLS and CDR2 YYNGEE come from the germline V gene. The length of the CDR3 is 15 residues. Deletions cut 6 bases from V and 7 bases from J, with 17 bases between. The CDR3 DNA is TGTGCCAGCAACGACCGCGGGACGGGAAATTCACCCCTCCACTTT. This gives the protein CASNDRGTGNSPLHF.

This clonotype turned up a few times. The junction departs from the called germline gene at one end, perhaps through a read error. V gene TRBV20-1 combines with J gene TRBJ2-1; D ambiguous. Germline-derived CDR1 and CDR2 are DFQATT and SNEGSKA (reference sequence). The CDR3 is 13 residues long. The CDR3 reads CSGTSSSYNGQFF. The DNA of the CDR3 is TGCAGTGGGACGTCGAGCTCCTACAATGGGCAGTTCTTC.

This chain joins TRBV4-2 and TRBJ2-5, with a possible D match to TRBD1 (5 bases). The closer fit of TRBJ2-1 to the DNA end suggests the J call may be wrong. Germline-derived CDR1 and CDR2 are LGHNA and YNFKEQ. The CDR3 is made up of 15 amino acids. The CDR3 region is CASSPDSLRGNEQFF. The CDR3 DNA reads as TGTGCCAGCAGCCCTGACAGCCTAAGGGGCAATGAGCAGTTCTTC.

In this sample, this clonotype turned up a few times. J is TRBJ2-3 and V is TRBV3-1; D is possibly TRBD2 (6 bases). Deletions cut 0 bases from V and 0 bases from J, with 13 bases between. Germline V gene sequence: CDR1 LGHDT, CDR2 YNNKEL (reference sequence). The CDR3 is 17 amino acids. The CDR3 spells CASSQEGGETSTDTQYF. As DNA, the CDR3 is TGTGCCAGCAGCCAAGAAGGAGGGGAAACTAGCACAGATACGCAGTATTTT.

The chain recombines TRBV4-3 with TRBJ2-1, with TRBD2 identical over 13 bases. Looked up from germline, CDR1 is LGHNA and CDR2 is YSLEER. The V and J ends lost 0 bases and 5 bases, in that order; junction bases with no gene match: 4. The CDR3 consists of 17 residues. CDR3 sequence reads: CASSQDFGTSGNNEQFF. In DNA form, the CDR3 reads TGCGCCAGCAGCCAAGATTTTGGGACTAGCGGGAACAATGAGCAGTTCTTC.

Only a few counts were recorded for this clonotype. The chain has TRBV28 and TRBJ2-6, with 7 bases fitting TRBD1. Trimming at V came to 3 bases and at J to 10 bases, leaving 9 bases not matched to a gene. The germline V gene has CDR1 MDHEN and CDR2 SYDVKM. The CDR3 covers 15 residues. The CDR3 sequence: CASSFLGDSQNVLTF. Here the CDR3 DNA reads TGTGCCAGCAGTTTTTTAGGGGACAGCCAGAACGTCCTGACTTTC. Together with reference TRBV28 and TRBJ2-6, the CDR3 gives the full variable domain: DVKVTQSSRYLVKRTGEKVFLECVQDMDHENMFWYRQDPGLGLRLIYFSYDVKMKEKGDIPEGYSVSREKKERFSLILESASTNQTSMYLCASSFLGDSQNVLTFGAGSRLTVL.

Remarks on this clonotype: A much bigger clone sits one base away, suggesting this may be a read error. The chain links TRBV21-1 to TRBJ2-3. TRBV21-1 is assigned pseudogene status. The CDR3 is 11 amino acids. The CDR3: CASSKPDTQYF. The CDR3 DNA reads TGTGCCAGCAGCAAACCAGATACGCAGTATTTT.